This TCR beta chain was recorded in a study of regulatory T cells in long-lasting Graves disease. There are 16 residues in the CDR3. Trimming at V came to 2 bases and at J to 5 bases, leaving 14 bases not matched to a gene. Germline CDR1 and CDR2: GTSNPN and SVGIG (reference sequence). This clonotype was counted ten times or more. Time point noted: newly diagnosed GD, antithyroid drugs for less than 3 months. PBMC-derived RNA was used for the TCR library. It was by American Thyroid Association guidelines that Graves' disease was diagnosed. HTBI primers from iRepertoire and Arm-PCR of CDR3 regions yielded the TCR beta libraries. MiXCR, run by TCRdb on the multiplex PCR reads, gives a single entry per CDR3 protein. The data show about 440,000 distinct CDR3 sequences, roughly 17% seen once. These records were also assigned to another study, of T cells in Graves' hyperthyroidism and ophthalmopathy. As that study records: Primed by the HTBI set, a first-round RT-PCR was run on the TCR CDR3.

The chain employs TRBV30 and TRBJ2-5; TRBD1 matches at 7 bases. This TCR was recovered from a woman aged 18-29 years with Graves disease. Sample: peripheral blood mononuclear cells (PBMCs), taken at new diagnosis, from a patient treated with antithyroid drugs. The CDR3 DNA reads as TGTGCCTGGAGTTCACCCCGACAGGGAAGACGGGAGACCCAGTACTTC. Translating gives CAWSSPRQGRRETQYF.